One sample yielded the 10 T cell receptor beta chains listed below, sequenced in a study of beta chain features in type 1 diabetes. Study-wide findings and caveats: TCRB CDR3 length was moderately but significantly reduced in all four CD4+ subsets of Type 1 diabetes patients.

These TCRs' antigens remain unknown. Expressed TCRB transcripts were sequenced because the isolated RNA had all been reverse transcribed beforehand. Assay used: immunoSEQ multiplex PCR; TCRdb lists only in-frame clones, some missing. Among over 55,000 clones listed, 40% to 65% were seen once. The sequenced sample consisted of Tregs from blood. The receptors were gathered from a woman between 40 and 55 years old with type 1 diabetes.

CDR3 bases: TGTGCCAGCAGCTTAGCAGGAGGGGCAATTTATGGCTACACCTTC. It codes for CASSLAGGAIYGYTF. The chain uses TRBV11-2 and TRBJ1-2, with a tentative D call TRBD1 (5 bases). This CDR3 is built from 15 residues. Germline V gene data show CDR1 as SGHAT and CDR2 as FQNNGV. Trimming left V 1 base short and J 5 bases short, with 14 bases between.

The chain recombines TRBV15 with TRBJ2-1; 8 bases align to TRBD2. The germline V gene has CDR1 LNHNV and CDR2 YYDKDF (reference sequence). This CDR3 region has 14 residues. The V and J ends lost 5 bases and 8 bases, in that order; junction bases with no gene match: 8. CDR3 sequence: CATSASGPQHEQFF. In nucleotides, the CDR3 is TGTGCCACCAGCGCTAGCGGGCCTCAGCATGAGCAGTTCTTC.

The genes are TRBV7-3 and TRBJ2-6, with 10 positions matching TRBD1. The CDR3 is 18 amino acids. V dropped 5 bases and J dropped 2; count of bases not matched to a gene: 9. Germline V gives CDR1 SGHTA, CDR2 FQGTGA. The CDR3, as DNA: TGTGCCAGCAGCCCAGGGACAGGGGTCCCCACTGGGGCCAACGTCCTGACTTTC. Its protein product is CASSPGTGVPTGANVLTF.

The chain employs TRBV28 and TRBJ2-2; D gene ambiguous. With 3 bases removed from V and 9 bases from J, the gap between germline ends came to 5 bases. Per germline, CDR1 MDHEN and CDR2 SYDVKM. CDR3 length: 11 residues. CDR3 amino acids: CASSLARELFF. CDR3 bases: TGTGCCAGCAGTTTGGCCCGGGAGCTGTTTTTT. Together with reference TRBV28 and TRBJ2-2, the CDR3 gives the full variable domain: DVKVTQSSRYLVKRTGEKVFLECVQDMDHENMFWYRQDPGLGLRLIYFSYDVKMKEKGDIPEGYSVSREKKERFSLILESASTNQTSMYLCASSLARELFFGEGSRLTVL.

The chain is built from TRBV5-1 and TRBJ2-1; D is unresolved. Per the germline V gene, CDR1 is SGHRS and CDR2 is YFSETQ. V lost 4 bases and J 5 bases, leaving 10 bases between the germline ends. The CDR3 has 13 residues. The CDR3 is CASSPAQNNEQFF. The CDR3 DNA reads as TGCGCCAGCAGCCCTGCTCAGAACAATGAGCAGTTCTTC.

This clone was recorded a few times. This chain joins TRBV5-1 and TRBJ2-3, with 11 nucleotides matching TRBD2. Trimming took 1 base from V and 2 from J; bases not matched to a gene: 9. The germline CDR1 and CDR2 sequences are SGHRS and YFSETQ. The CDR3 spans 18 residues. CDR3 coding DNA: TGCGCCAGCAGCTTGACTAGCGGGAGTTCGGTGGCCACAGATACGCAGTATTTT. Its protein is CASSLTSGSSVATDTQYF.

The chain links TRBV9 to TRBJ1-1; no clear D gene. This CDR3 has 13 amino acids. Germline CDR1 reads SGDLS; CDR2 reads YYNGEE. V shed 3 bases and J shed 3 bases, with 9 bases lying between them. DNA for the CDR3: TGTGCCAGCAGCGGCCAGGCCTACACTGAAGCTTTCTTT. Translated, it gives CASSGQAYTEAFF. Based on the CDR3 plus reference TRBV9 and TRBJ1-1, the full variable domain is DSGVTQTPKHLITATGQRVTLRCSPRSGDLSVYWYQQSLDQGLQFLIQYYNGEERAKGNILERFSAQQFPDLHSELNLSSLELGDSALYFCASSGQAYTEAFFGQGTRLTVV.

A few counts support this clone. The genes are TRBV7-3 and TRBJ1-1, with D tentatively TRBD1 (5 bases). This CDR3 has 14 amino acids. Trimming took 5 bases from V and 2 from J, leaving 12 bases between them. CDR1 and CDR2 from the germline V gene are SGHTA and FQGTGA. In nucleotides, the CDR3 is TGTGCCAGCAGCGCCTACAGGACAAACACTGAAGCTTTCTTT. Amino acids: CASSAYRTNTEAFF.

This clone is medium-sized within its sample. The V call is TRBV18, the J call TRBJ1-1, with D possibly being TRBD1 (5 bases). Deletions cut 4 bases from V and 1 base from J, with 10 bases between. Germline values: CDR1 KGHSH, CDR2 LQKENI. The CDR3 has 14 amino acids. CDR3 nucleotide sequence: TGTGCCAGCTCACGCGGGACGGCGAACACTGAAGCTTTCTTT. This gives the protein CASSRGTANTEAFF.

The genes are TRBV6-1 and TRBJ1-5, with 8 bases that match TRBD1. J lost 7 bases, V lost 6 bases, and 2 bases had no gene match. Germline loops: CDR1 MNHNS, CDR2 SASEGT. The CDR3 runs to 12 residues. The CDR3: CASRDRAQPQHF. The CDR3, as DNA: TGTGCCAGCAGGGACAGGGCCCAGCCCCAGCATTTT.